The following is a T cell receptor (beta chain) sequence with its context. Its specificity is not known. Between the trimmed V and J ends, which lost 6 bases and 5 bases, there was a span of 11 bases. The CDR3 spans 13 residues. Germline CDR1 MNHEY, CDR2 SVGAGI. This sample's treatment: roughly 18 received Ad26.COV2.S at low or high dose, single or two shots; 5 received placebo; per-sample allocation not given. After the first vaccine or placebo injection, samples were drawn on day 63. Boston hosted the donor, who was an adult aged 18-55 years. The repertoire was sequenced with immunoSEQ multiplex PCR; TCRdb's copy has only in-frame clones and lacks some. The table includes about 350,000 clones, around 88% detected once. The sample is drawn from a study of Ad26.COV2.S vaccination and SARS-CoV-2 variants. Findings and caveats of the study: Using TCR breadth and depth analyses may have led to underestimated total T cell responses. Substantial breadth was reportedly displayed by spike-specific CD8+ and CD4+ T cell responses after vaccination.

V is TRBV6-5 and J is TRBJ2-1; no clear D gene. Material: peripheral blood, obtained in a trial of Ad26.COV2.S vaccine versus placebo. This clonotype was sampled from a person between 18 and 65 years old who received the Ad26.COV2.S COVID-19 vaccine or a placebo. CDR3 nucleotides: TGTGCCAGCAGGCTATCTCAAAACAATGAGCAGTTCTTC. Translating gives CASRLSQNNEQFF.